The next 30 T cell receptor beta chains were all read from a single sample in a study of T cell responses to AZD1222 COVID-19 vaccine. Here immunoSEQ multiplex PCR was the method, and the copy in TCRdb shows in-frame clones only, minus some. Among just under 150,000 clones listed, approximately 85% were seen once. This specimen was peripheral blood, taken 28 days after the second dose of the MenACWY control vaccine. The source is an adult who received the MenACWY meningococcal vaccine as a control.

V gene TRBV6-2 or TRBV6-3 combines with J gene TRBJ2-1; maybe TRBD1 (6 bases). V was cut by 2 bases and J by 2 bases, with 19 bases left in between. The CDR3 covers 18 residues. CDR1 is MNHEY and CDR2 is SVGEGT in the germline V gene. The chain's CDR3 is CASSYRGTSQRAYNEQFF. The CDR3 DNA sequence: TGTGCCAGCAGTTACAGGGGGACAAGCCAAAGGGCCTACAATGAGCAGTTCTTC.

The chain joins TRBV12-5 to TRBJ1-3; D is undetermined. The CDR3 is made up of 13 amino acids. The ends were cut back, 0 bases at V and 4 bases at J, with 4 bases in the middle. In germline, CDR1 is LGHNT, CDR2 FRNRAP. CDR3 residues: CASGLVPGNTIYF. The CDR3, as DNA: TGTGCTAGTGGTTTGGTCCCAGGAAACACCATATATTTT.

Concerning this clone: One junction end disagrees with the germline gene, perhaps due to a read error. The chain employs TRBV3-1 (or the pseudogene TRBV3-2) and TRBJ1-2; weak D call: TRBD1 (5 bases). This CDR3 spans 12 amino acids. Germline CDR1 reads LGHDT; CDR2 reads YNNKEL (reference sequence). The CDR3 coding sequence is TGTGCCAGCAGCCAAGACCTCCGGGACCCGTCCTTC. Protein sequence: CASSQDLRDPSF.

The chain is built from TRBV6-6 and TRBJ1-5, with D possibly matching TRBD1 (5 bases). Germline CDR1 reads MNHNY; CDR2 reads SVGAGI (reference sequence). V was trimmed by 0 bases and J by 4 bases, leaving 10 bases between them. CDR3 length: 15 residues. CDR3 region: CASSYSAGQNQPQHF. For the CDR3, the DNA is TGTGCCAGCAGTTACTCTGCAGGGCAAAATCAGCCCCAGCATTTT.

The chain is built from TRBV12-3 or TRBV12-4 and TRBJ2-1; D ambiguous. The V gene lost 3 bases and the J gene lost 9 bases, with 9 bases spanning the gap. The CDR3 contains 12 residues. The CDR3 protein is CASSLGGSEQFF. Written as DNA, the CDR3 is TGTGCCAGCAGTTTGGGTGGTTCTGAGCAGTTCTTC.

The rearrangement uses TRBV6-5 and TRBJ1-2; 9 bases agree with TRBD1. CDR3 length: 15 residues. The germline V gene encodes CDR1 MNHEY and CDR2 SVGAGI. The V gene end was trimmed by 5 bases and the J gene end by 5 bases; junction bases not matched to a gene: 9. For the CDR3, the DNA is TGTGCCAGCAGTCAAAGGACAGGGGACCCGTATGGCTACACCTTC. Translated: CASSQRTGDPYGYTF.

This chain's CDR3 is CASSYGQASGNTIYF. Written as DNA, the CDR3 is TGTGCCAGCAGTTACGGACAGGCCTCTGGAAACACCATATATTTT. The rearrangement links TRBV6-6 to TRBJ1-3; TRBD1 matches 7 bases. Germline values: CDR1 MNHNY, CDR2 SVGAGI (reference sequence). Germline trimming cut 2 bases from V and 0 bases from J; bases unmatched to any gene: 1. This CDR3 is 15 amino acids long.

This clone was seen once. This chain joins TRBV5-1 and TRBJ1-6; D is undetermined. Between the trimmed V and J ends, which lost 0 bases and 5 bases, there was a span of 12 bases. The CDR3 is 16 residues long. From germline, CDR1 is SGHRS and CDR2 YFSETQ. In nucleotides, the CDR3 is TGCGCCAGCAGCTTGGCCGGTCCCGAGAATAATTCACCCCTCCACTTT. The encoded protein is CASSLAGPENNSPLHF. The full variable domain, rest sourced from reference TRBV5-1 and TRBJ1-6, is KAGVTQTPRYLIKTRGQQVTLSCSPISGHRSVSWYQQTPGQGLQFLFEYFSETQRNKGNFPGRFSGRQFSNSRSEMNVSTLELGDSALYLCASSLAGPENNSPLHFGNGTRLTVT.

This chain uses TRBV5-1 with TRBJ2-7; 12 nucleotides line up with TRBD2. J was trimmed by 2 bases and V by 7 bases; bases with no gene match: 7. The CDR3 length is 15 residues. Germline CDR1 and CDR2: SGHRS and YFSETQ. The CDR3 DNA sequence: TGCGCCAGCCAACTAGCGGGGGGCGAGGCCTACGAGCAGTACTTC. Translation: CASQLAGGEAYEQYF.

The chain uses TRBV5-8 and TRBJ1-5; D unresolved. Trimming left V 3 bases short and J 2 bases short, with 21 bases between. The CDR3 has 18 amino acids. Germline V gene sequence: CDR1 SGHTS, CDR2 YDEGEE. The CDR3 DNA reads as TGTGCCAGCAGCTCCCCCCCGGAAGGGAGCAGAGGCAATCAGCCCCAGCATTTT. Translating gives CASSSPPEGSRGNQPQHF.

The rearrangement links TRBV7-3 to TRBJ2-3; D possibly corresponds to TRBD2 (5 bases). Trimming removed 5 bases at V and 2 bases at J, with 14 bases between. The CDR3 is 15 amino acids. The V gene's germline CDR1 is SGHTA and CDR2 FQGTGA. This chain's CDR3 is CASSPTSGDTDTQYF. The CDR3, as DNA: TGTGCCAGCAGCCCCACATCCGGGGACACAGATACGCAGTATTTT.

The CDR3 sequence: CAIRETGVNQPQHF. The CDR3 bases are TGTGCCATCAGGGAGACAGGGGTCAATCAGCCCCAGCATTTT. The chain recombines TRBV10-3 with TRBJ1-5; the match to TRBD1 covers 8 bases. V lost 6 bases to trimming and J lost 3 bases; unmatched junction nucleotides: 4. In germline, CDR1 is ENHRY, CDR2 SYGVKD. The CDR3 has 14 amino acids.

This clone was seen just once. The chain joins TRBV2 to TRBJ2-5; D assignment may be TRBD1 or TRBD2 (5 bases each). The V end was cut by 4 bases, the J end by 10 bases, with 16 bases between. The CDR3 spans 13 residues. From germline, CDR1 is SNHLY and CDR2 FYNNEI. Here the CDR3 DNA reads TGTGCCAGCAGTGGGTCCGGGGACGGTGGCCAGTACTTC. Amino acids: CASSGSGDGGQYF.

The sample holds a few counts of this clone. In the same sample, other DNA sequences code for this CDR3. The CDR3 is CASSLKQGVGYTF. CDR3 DNA: TGTGCCAGCAGCTTAAAACAGGGGGTGGGCTACACCTTC. The chain is built from TRBV7-9 and TRBJ1-2; 8 bases are a match to TRBD1. Germline lookup yields CDR1 SEHNR and CDR2 FQNEAQ (reference sequence). CDR3 length: 13 amino acids. V was clipped by 2 bases and J by 8 bases; unmatched bases: 4. The entire variable domain, with the rest obtained from reference TRBV7-9 and TRBJ1-2, is as follows: DTGVSQNPRHKITKRGQNVTFRCDPISEHNRLYWYRQTLGQGPEFLTYFQNEAQLEKSRLLSDRFSAERPKGSFSTLEIQRTEQGDSAMYLCASSLKQGVGYTFGSGTRLTVV.

This clone is a singleton in its sample. CDR3 region: CASSGGHTEAFF. The CDR3 bases are TGTGCCAGTAGTGGGGGGCACACTGAAGCTTTCTTT. J is TRBJ1-1 and V is TRBV19; possible D gene TRBD1, 6 bases. V lost 5 bases and J lost 3, with 7 bases in between. Germline V gene data show CDR1 as LNHDA and CDR2 as SQIVND (reference sequence). This CDR3 comprises 12 residues.

This clone was recorded only once. The chain combines TRBV24-1 with TRBJ1-2; possible D gene TRBD1, 6 bases. Trimming removed 4 bases from V and 5 bases from J, with 10 bases in between. Germline assignment: CDR1 KGHDR and CDR2 SFDVKD. The CDR3 spans 13 residues. This chain's CDR3 is CATSERTAYGYTF. The DNA for the CDR3 is TGTGCCACCAGTGAGCGGACAGCTTATGGCTACACCTTC.

The V and J genes are TRBV5-6 and TRBJ2-2; 9 bases line up with TRBD2. The germline V gene has CDR1 SGHDT and CDR2 YYEEEE. The CDR3 runs 15 residues. The J segment lost 5 bases and the V segment lost 4 bases, leaving 6 bases of the junction unmatched. CDR3 residues: CASSRLAVGTGELFF. The CDR3 bases are TGTGCCAGCAGCAGACTAGCGGTCGGGACCGGGGAGCTGTTTTTT.

The chain couples TRBV19 to TRBJ2-7; D possibly corresponds to TRBD1 (7 bases). The CDR3 is made up of 15 amino acids. V was pared by 5 bases and J by 6 bases, with 20 bases between. The germline V gene has CDR1 LNHDA and CDR2 SQIVND (reference sequence). The CDR3 spells CASSSRGEVGSEQYF. DNA for the CDR3: TGTGCCAGTAGTTCCAGGGGGGAGGTGGGCTCCGAGCAGTACTTC.

This clone was seen a few times. The chain carries TRBV28 and TRBJ1-2; D uncertain. The CDR3 runs to 12 residues. Trimming left V 4 bases short and J 2 bases short, with 5 bases between. The germline V gene encodes CDR1 MDHEN and CDR2 SYDVKM. CDR3 in DNA: TGTGCCAGCAGTTGGCAGAACTATGGCTACACCTTC. This codes for CASSWQNYGYTF.

The chain joins TRBV5-6 to TRBJ2-7, with D unclear. Trimming took off 4 bases at V and 4 bases at J, with 9 bases between the two ends. The CDR3 has 12 residues. Germline V CDR1 and CDR2: SGHDT, YYEEEE. CDR3 nucleotide sequence: TGTGCCAGCAGCCCTGACGGGTACGAGCAGTACTTC. The encoded protein is CASSPDGYEQYF.

The genes are TRBV11-2 and TRBJ2-3, with 10 bases that match TRBD2. V shed 1 base and J 5 bases; nucleotides not matched to a gene: 6. Germline V gene lookup returns CDR1 SGHAT and CDR2 FQNNGV. The CDR3 has 16 amino acids. The CDR3 DNA reads TGTGCCAGCAGCTTAGGGCCTAGCGGGAGTAAAGATACGCAGTATTTT. Translation: CASSLGPSGSKDTQYF.

This clone was recorded only once. This chain joins TRBV11-2 and TRBJ1-2, with D uncertain. Germline V gene lookup returns CDR1 SGHAT and CDR2 FQNNGV. Deletions cut 5 bases from V and 3 bases from J, with 10 bases between. The CDR3 runs 13 residues. The CDR3 here is CASSAEGYYGYTF. DNA for the CDR3: TGTGCCAGCAGCGCGGAGGGCTACTATGGCTACACCTTC.

The chain combines TRBV27 with TRBJ1-4, with 9 bases aligning to TRBD1. The trim removed 5 bases at V and 6 bases at J, leaving 7 bases unmatched. CDR3 length: 15 amino acids. Germline V gene sequence: CDR1 MNHEY, CDR2 SMNVEV (reference sequence). DNA of the CDR3: TGTGCCAGCAGTCCCTCCCGGGACAGGGATGAAAAACTGTTTTTT. Translating it yields CASSPSRDRDEKLFF.

The chain is built from TRBV6-5 and TRBJ1-3, with 8 positions matching TRBD1. Germline V CDR1 and CDR2: MNHEY, SVGAGI. The CDR3 is made up of 14 amino acids. The junction had 2 bases not matched to a gene; V was cut back by 5 bases and J by 2 bases. The CDR3 nucleotides are TGTGCCAGCAGTCGGGACAGGACTGGAAACACCATATATTTT. Its translation: CASSRDRTGNTIYF.

This chain connects TRBV11-3 to TRBJ2-3; no definite D call. This CDR3 comprises 14 residues. Looked up from germline, CDR1 is SGHNT and CDR2 is YENEEA. The ends were cut back, 6 bases at V and 0 bases at J, with 10 bases in the middle. The CDR3 nucleotides are TGTGCCAGCAGTCCGGCAGGCAGCACAGATACGCAGTATTTT. Its protein product is CASSPAGSTDTQYF. Based on the CDR3 plus reference TRBV11-3 and TRBJ2-3, the full variable domain is EAGVVQSPRYKIIEKKQPVAFWCNPISGHNTLYWYLQNLGQGPELLIRYENEEAVDDSQLPKDRFSAERLKGVDSTLKIQPAELGDSAVYLCASSPAGSTDTQYFGPGTRLTVL.

The rearrangement links TRBV6-2 or TRBV6-3 to TRBJ2-7; 7 nucleotides line up with TRBD1. CDR1 and CDR2 from the germline V gene are MNHEY and SVGEGT. J gave up 0 bases and V 5 bases, and 7 bases lay outside the gene matches. CDR3 length: 15 amino acids. The CDR3 DNA follows: TGTGCCAGCAGTCACCAGAACAGGGGCTCCTACGAGCAGTACTTC. It yields the protein CASSHQNRGSYEQYF.

The table lists this clone with a count of one. The rearrangement joins TRBV7-6 to TRBJ1-1; D may be TRBD1 (5 bases). The length of the CDR3 is 15 residues. The germline V gene has CDR1 SGHVS and CDR2 FNYEAQ. The ends were cut back, 4 bases at V and 4 bases at J, with 16 bases in the middle. CDR3 sequence: CASSYRAQGSTEAFF. CDR3 in DNA: TGTGCCAGCAGCTACCGGGCCCAGGGTAGCACTGAAGCTTTCTTT. Using reference TRBV7-6 and TRBJ1-1 for the parts outside the CDR3, the full variable domain is GAGVSQSPRYKVTKRGQDVALRCDPISGHVSLYWYRQALGQGPEFLTYFNYEAQQDKSGLPNDRFSAERPEGSISTLTIQRTEQRDSAMYRCASSYRAQGSTEAFFGQGTRLTVV.

V usage is TRBV18 and J usage is TRBJ1-2; D is perhaps TRBD1 (6 bases). This CDR3 is 15 amino acids long. The V end was cut by 3 bases, the J end by 0 bases, with 11 bases between. In germline, CDR1 is KGHSH, CDR2 LQKENI. The CDR3 is CASSPSGDANYGYTF. CDR3 DNA: TGTGCCAGCTCACCCTCAGGGGATGCTAACTATGGCTACACCTTC.

V is TRBV14 and J is TRBJ2-1; 7 bases fit TRBD2. With V trimmed by 0 bases and J by 10 bases, 0 bases remained unmatched. The CDR3 consists of 12 residues. Germline CDR1 and CDR2: SGHDN and FVKESK. As DNA, the CDR3 is TGTGCCAGCAGCCAAGAGCGGGGGGAGCAGTTCTTC. Translating it yields CASSQERGEQFF.

The table lists this clone with a count of one. The V and J genes are TRBV7-3 and TRBJ2-3, with D perhaps matching TRBD1 (6 bases). In germline, CDR1 is SGHTA, CDR2 FQGTGA. Trimming removed 5 bases from V and 0 bases from J, with 15 bases in between. This CDR3 is built from 16 residues. DNA of the CDR3: TGTGCCAGCAGCCCCAACAGGGCCACTAGCACAGATACGCAGTATTTT. Its protein is CASSPNRATSTDTQYF.